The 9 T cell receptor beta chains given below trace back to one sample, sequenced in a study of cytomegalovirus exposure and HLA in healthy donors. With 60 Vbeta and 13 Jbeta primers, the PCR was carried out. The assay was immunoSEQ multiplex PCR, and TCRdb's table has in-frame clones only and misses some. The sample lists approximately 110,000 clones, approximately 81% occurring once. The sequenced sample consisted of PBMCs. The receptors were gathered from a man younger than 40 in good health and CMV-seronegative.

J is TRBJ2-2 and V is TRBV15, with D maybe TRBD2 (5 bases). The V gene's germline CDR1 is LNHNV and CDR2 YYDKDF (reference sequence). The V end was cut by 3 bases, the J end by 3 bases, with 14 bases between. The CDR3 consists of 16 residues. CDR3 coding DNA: TGTGCCACCAGCAGCGGGAAGGCCAGAGACACCGGGGAGCTGTTTTTT. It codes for CATSSGKARDTGELFF.

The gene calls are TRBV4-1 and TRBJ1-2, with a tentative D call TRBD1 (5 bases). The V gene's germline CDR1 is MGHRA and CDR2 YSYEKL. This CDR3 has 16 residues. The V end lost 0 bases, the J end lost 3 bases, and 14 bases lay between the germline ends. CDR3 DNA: TGCGCCAGCAGCCAAGAATTTTGGGGGGGGGACTATGGCTACACCTTC. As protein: CASSQEFWGGDYGYTF.

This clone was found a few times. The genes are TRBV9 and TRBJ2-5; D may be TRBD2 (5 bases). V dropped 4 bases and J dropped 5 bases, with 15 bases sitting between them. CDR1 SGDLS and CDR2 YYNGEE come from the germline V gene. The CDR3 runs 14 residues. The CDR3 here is CASSLTLAGETQYF. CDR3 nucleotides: TGTGCCAGCAGCTTAACCCTGGCGGGTGAGACCCAGTACTTC.

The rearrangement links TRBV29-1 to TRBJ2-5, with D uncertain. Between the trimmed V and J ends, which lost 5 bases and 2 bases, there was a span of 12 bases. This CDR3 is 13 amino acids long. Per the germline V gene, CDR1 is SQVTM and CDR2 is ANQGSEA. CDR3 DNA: TGCAGCGTTAACGACCCCGGGCAAGAGACCCAGTACTTC. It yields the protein CSVNDPGQETQYF.

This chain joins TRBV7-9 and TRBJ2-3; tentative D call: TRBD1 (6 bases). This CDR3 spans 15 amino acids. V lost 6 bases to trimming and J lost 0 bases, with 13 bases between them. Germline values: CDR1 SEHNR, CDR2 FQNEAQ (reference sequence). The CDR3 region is CASRGLGGSTDTQYF. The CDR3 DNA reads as TGTGCCAGCAGGGGTCTAGGGGGTAGCACAGATACGCAGTATTTT.

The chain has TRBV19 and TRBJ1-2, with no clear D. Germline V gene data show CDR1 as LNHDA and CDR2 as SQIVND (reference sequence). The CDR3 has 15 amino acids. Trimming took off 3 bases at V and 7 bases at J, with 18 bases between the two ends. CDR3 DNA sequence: TGTGCCAGTAGTATCGCCCAGCCTCGGGCGGGTGGCTACACCTTC. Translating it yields CASSIAQPRAGGYTF.

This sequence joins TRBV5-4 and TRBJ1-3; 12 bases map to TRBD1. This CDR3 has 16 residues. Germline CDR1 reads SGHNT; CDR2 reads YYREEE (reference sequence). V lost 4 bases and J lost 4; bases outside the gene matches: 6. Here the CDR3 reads CASSGGQGARGNTIYF. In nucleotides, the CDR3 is TGTGCCAGCAGCGGGGGACAGGGGGCGAGAGGAAACACCATATATTTT.

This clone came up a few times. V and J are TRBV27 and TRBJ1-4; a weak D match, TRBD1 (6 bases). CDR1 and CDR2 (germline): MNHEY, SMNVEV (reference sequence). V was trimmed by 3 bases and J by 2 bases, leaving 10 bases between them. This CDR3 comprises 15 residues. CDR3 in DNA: TGTGCCAGCAGTTTTTACAGGGAGACTAATGAAAAACTGTTTTTT. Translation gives CASSFYRETNEKLFF.

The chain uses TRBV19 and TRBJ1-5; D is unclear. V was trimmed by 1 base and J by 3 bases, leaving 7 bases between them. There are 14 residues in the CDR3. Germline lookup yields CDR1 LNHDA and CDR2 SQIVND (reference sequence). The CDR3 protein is CASSIGRFNQPQHF. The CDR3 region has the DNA TGTGCCAGTAGTATAGGCAGGTTCAATCAGCCCCAGCATTTT.